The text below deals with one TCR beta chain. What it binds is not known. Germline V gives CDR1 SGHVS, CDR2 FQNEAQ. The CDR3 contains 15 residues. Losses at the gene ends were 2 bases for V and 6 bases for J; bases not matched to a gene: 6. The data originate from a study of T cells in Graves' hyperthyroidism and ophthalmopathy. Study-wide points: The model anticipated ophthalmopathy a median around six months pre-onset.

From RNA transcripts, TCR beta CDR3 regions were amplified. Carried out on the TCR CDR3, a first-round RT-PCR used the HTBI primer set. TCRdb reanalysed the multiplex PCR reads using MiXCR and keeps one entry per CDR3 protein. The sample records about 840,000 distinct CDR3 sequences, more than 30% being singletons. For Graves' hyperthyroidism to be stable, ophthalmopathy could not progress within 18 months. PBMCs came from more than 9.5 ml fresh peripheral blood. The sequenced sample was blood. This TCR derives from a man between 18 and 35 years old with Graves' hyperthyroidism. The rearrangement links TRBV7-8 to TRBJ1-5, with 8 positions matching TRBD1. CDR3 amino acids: CASSLQGARSQPQHF. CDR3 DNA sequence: TGTGCCAGCAGCTTACAGGGGGCGAGGAGTCAGCCCCAGCATTTT. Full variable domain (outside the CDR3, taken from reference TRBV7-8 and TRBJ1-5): GAGVSQSPRYKVAKRGQDVALRCDPISGHVSLFWYQQALGQGPEFLTYFQNEAQLDKSGLPSDRFFAERPEGSVSTLKIQRTQQEDSAVYLCASSLQGARSQPQHFGDGTRLSIL.